The 27 T cell receptor beta chains listed next were all sequenced from one sample in a study of blood T cells in healthy people across ages. With a J-beta primer mix and a sample-barcoded 5' primer, a second PCR ran about 6 to 11 cycles. TCRdb used MiXCR to reprocess the 5' RACE reads, holding one entry per CDR3 protein. Here the sample spans approximately 900,000 distinct CDR3 sequences, under 50% being singletons. Sequenced sample: blood. The receptors originated from a man aged 25-40 years in good health.

CDR3 DNA sequence: TGTGCCAGCAGTTCCGGGTTTCGCGCCGGGCAGTACTTC. Its protein is CASSSGFRAGQYF. The chain has TRBV6-6 and TRBJ2-4; no clear D. CDR3 length: 13 amino acids. Germline V lookup: CDR1 MNHNY, CDR2 SVGAGI (reference sequence). V lost 4 bases, J lost 13 bases, and 17 bases lay in between.

The gene calls are TRBV5-1 and TRBJ2-4, with D maybe TRBD2 (6 bases). The J call is uncertain, as TRBJ2-7 better fits the DNA end. This CDR3 comprises 15 residues. The germline gives CDR1 SGHRS, CDR2 YFSETQ. The CDR3 bases are TGCGCCAGCAGCTTGGTGGAGGGACCCTTCTACGAGCAGTACTTC. Residues: CASSLVEGPFYEQYF.

The J gene is TRBJ1-5, the V gene TRBV20-1; no definite D call. Trimming left V 5 bases short and J 1 base short, with 18 bases between. Germline V gene lookup returns CDR1 DFQATT and CDR2 SNEGSKA (reference sequence). This CDR3 spans 16 amino acids. The CDR3 loop reads CSASSRTTGSNQPQHF. The CDR3 bases are TGCAGTGCTTCGAGCCGAACGACGGGCAGCAATCAGCCCCAGCATTTT.

V and J are TRBV6-2 or TRBV6-3 and TRBJ2-7, with D perhaps TRBD1 or TRBD2 (6 bases each). The CDR3 is 15 residues long. CDR1 is MNHEY, CDR2 SVGEGT, per germline. Trimming pared 6 bases from V and 2 bases from J, leaving 17 bases between. Written as DNA, the CDR3 is TGTGCCAGCAGACCAGGGGCGGGACCCGCCTACGAGCAGTACTTC. Translated: CASRPGAGPAYEQYF.

This clonotype was counted only a few times. The chain recombines TRBV6-5 with TRBJ2-3; 10 nucleotides line up with TRBD2. Germline V lookup: CDR1 MNHEY, CDR2 SVGAGI. This CDR3 has 16 amino acids. With 6 bases clipped from V and 2 bases from J, the junction kept 8 bases outside the gene matches. The CDR3 region has the DNA TGTGCCAGCAGCTTTCTAGCGGGGGCGACCACAGATACGCAGTATTTT. It encodes CASSFLAGATTDTQYF.

This clonotype was seen a few times. The chain has TRBV4-3 and TRBJ2-5; possibly TRBD2 for D (5 bases). The length of the CDR3 is 15 residues. Per germline, CDR1 LGHNA and CDR2 YSLEER. The V and J ends lost 0 bases and 5 bases respectively, with 13 bases between them. The CDR3 sequence is CASSQEIGVWETQYF. CDR3 bases: TGCGCCAGCAGCCAAGAAATCGGGGTTTGGGAGACCCAGTACTTC.

The table lists this clonotype with a few counts. The chain has TRBV6-6 and TRBJ1-2; TRBD1 agrees at 9 bases. The junction had 4 bases not matched to a gene; V was cut back by 2 bases and J by 6 bases. CDR1 is MNHNY and CDR2 is SVGAGI in the germline V gene (reference sequence). This CDR3 spans 14 amino acids. The CDR3 sequence: CASSYMGQGDGYTF. The CDR3 DNA reads as TGTGCCAGCAGTTACATGGGACAGGGAGATGGCTACACCTTC.

V gene TRBV4-3 combines with J gene TRBJ2-5, with TRBD1 matching over 10 bases. TRBJ2-1 explains the end of the DNA better; the J call may be wrong. Germline assignment: CDR1 LGHNA and CDR2 YSLEER. This CDR3 contains 14 residues. Here the CDR3 DNA reads TGCGCCAGCAGCCGAGACAGGGGGCAAGAGACCCAGTTCTTC. It is translated as CASSRDRGQETQFF.

This clonotype was seen only a few times. This chain links TRBV10-3 with TRBJ1-1; D unresolved. This CDR3 region has 13 residues. CDR1 is ENHRY and CDR2 is SYGVKD in the germline V gene. The V and J ends lost 1 base and 1 base respectively, with 4 bases between them. The CDR3, as DNA: TGTGCCATCAGTGAGTTCGGGAACACTGAAGCTTTCTTT. Its translation is CAISEFGNTEAFF.

This clonotype was seen once. The genes are TRBV3-1 and TRBJ1-3; D remains ambiguous. Germline assignment: CDR1 LGHDT and CDR2 YNNKEL (reference sequence). V lost 0 bases, J lost 7 bases, and 10 bases lay in between. This CDR3 has 14 amino acids. CDR3 DNA: TGTGCCAGCAGCCAAGATTTTGGAGGGAACACCATATATTTT. Amino acid sequence: CASSQDFGGNTIYF.

The chain combines TRBV4-3 with TRBJ2-2; possibly TRBD2 for D (6 bases). V lost 11 bases, J lost 4 bases, and 14 bases lay in between. Germline assignment: CDR1 LGHNA and CDR2 YSLEER. This CDR3 has 13 amino acids. This CDR3 reads CAAAGLGTGELFF. The CDR3 DNA reads TGCGCCGCCGCGGGACTCGGCACCGGGGAGCTGTTTTTT.

The V and J genes are TRBV6-7 and TRBJ2-5; no definite D call. TRBV6-7 is annotated as an ORF whose role is uncertain. Trimming pared 0 bases from V and 4 bases from J, leaving 6 bases between. The CDR3 extends over 13 amino acids. CDR3 DNA: TGTGCCAGCAGTTACTCACCCCGAGAGACCCAGTACTTC. This gives the protein CASSYSPRETQYF.

The sample holds many counts of this clonotype. This chain joins TRBV3-1 and TRBJ2-1; 8 bases align to TRBD2. The length of the CDR3 is 15 residues. J lost 7 bases, V lost 3 bases, and 8 bases had no gene match. CDR1 and CDR2 from the germline V gene are LGHDT and YNNKEL (reference sequence). In DNA, the CDR3 is TGTGCCAGCAGCCAGACCCCGTCTAGCGGGAATGAGCAGTTCTTC. Protein: CASSQTPSSGNEQFF.

This clonotype was seen once. V is TRBV6-2 or TRBV6-3 and J is TRBJ2-1, with 9 bases that match TRBD1. Trimming at V came to 2 bases and at J to 3 bases, leaving 11 bases not matched to a gene. The germline V gene has CDR1 MNHEY and CDR2 SVGEGT. The CDR3 sequence is 18 residues long. The CDR3 loop is CASSYPTTRQGVYNEQFF. CDR3 nucleotides: TGTGCCAGCAGTTACCCTACCACCAGACAGGGGGTCTACAATGAGCAGTTCTTC.

This clonotype has just a few counts. DNA of the CDR3: TGTGCCAGCAGTGAAGGACAGGGGGCGTTTGAAAAACTGTTTTTT. Amino acid sequence: CASSEGQGAFEKLFF. This sequence joins TRBV25-1 and TRBJ1-4, with 11 bases aligning to TRBD1. The CDR3 runs to 15 residues. The germline gives CDR1 MGHDK, CDR2 SYGVNS. V dropped 2 bases and J dropped 7; count of bases not matched to a gene: 3.

The chain couples TRBV7-2 to TRBJ2-7; 9 nucleotides align to TRBD1. The V gene end was trimmed by 1 base and the J gene end by 0 bases; junction bases not matched to a gene: 7. Germline CDR1 and CDR2: SGHTA and FQGNSA. The CDR3 totals 17 residues. CDR3 nucleotides: TGTGCCAGCAGCTTAGTGTCTGGACAGGGGATCTCCTACGAGCAGTACTTC. The encoded protein is CASSLVSGQGISYEQYF.

V gene TRBV6-5 combines with J gene TRBJ2-3, with D possibly matching TRBD2 (6 bases). Trimming pared 2 bases from V and 1 base from J, leaving 10 bases between. Germline-derived CDR1 and CDR2 are MNHEY and SVGAGI. This CDR3 is built from 15 residues. Here the CDR3 reads CASSYVWGGTDTQYF. In nucleotides, the CDR3 is TGTGCCAGCAGTTACGTATGGGGGGGCACAGATACGCAGTATTTT.

This clonotype appeared a few times. This chain links TRBV5-6 with TRBJ2-7; the D is unclear. The CDR3 length is 16 residues. Trimming took off 1 base at V and 3 bases at J, with 17 bases between the two ends. Germline assignment: CDR1 SGHDT and CDR2 YYEEEE. The CDR3 DNA sequence: TGTGCCAGCAGCTTGTGGGCGCAATGGGCCCTCTACGAGCAGTACTTC. This sequence encodes CASSLWAQWALYEQYF.

This clonotype was detected only once. This chain uses TRBV20-1 with TRBJ1-5, with 9 bases identical to TRBD1. The length of the CDR3 is 13 residues. The germline V gene has CDR1 DFQATT and CDR2 SNEGSKA (reference sequence). V gave up 6 bases and J gave up 4 bases; unmatched junction bases: 4. The CDR3 DNA is TGCAGTGCCACAGACAGGGGGAATCAGCCCCAGCATTTT. Protein sequence: CSATDRGNQPQHF.

Here the CDR3 DNA reads TGTGCCACCGCACACCTCAATGAGCAGTTCTTC. This gives the protein CATAHLNEQFF. The J gene is TRBJ2-1, the V gene TRBV28, with D unresolved. The V gene lost 10 bases and the J gene lost 6 bases, with 10 bases spanning the gap. The CDR3 runs 11 residues. Germline loops: CDR1 MDHEN, CDR2 SYDVKM.

This clonotype appeared a few times. The V gene is TRBV20-1, the J gene TRBJ2-7; D is unclear. The germline V and J ends were trimmed by 0 bases and 2 bases, with 11 bases remaining between them. The CDR3 has 14 residues. Germline CDR1 reads DFQATT; CDR2 reads SNEGSKA (reference sequence). The CDR3 reads CSARDLVQPYEQYF. The CDR3 bases are TGCAGTGCTAGAGATCTTGTACAGCCCTACGAGCAGTACTTC.

This clonotype appeared a few times. The V and J genes are TRBV28 and TRBJ2-3, with 8 bases aligning to TRBD2. The CDR3 is made up of 15 amino acids. V was pared by 2 bases and J by 2 bases, with 3 bases of the junction left unmatched. Germline assignment: CDR1 MDHEN and CDR2 SYDVKM. This CDR3 is CASSLQLAVTDTQYF. The CDR3 DNA reads TGTGCCAGCAGTTTACAACTAGCGGTCACAGATACGCAGTATTTT.

The CDR3 sequence: CASSDDGTYEQYF. CDR3 DNA: TGTGCCAGCAGTGACGACGGTACCTACGAGCAGTACTTC. This chain uses TRBV2 with TRBJ2-7, with D uncertain. Germline lookup yields CDR1 SNHLY and CDR2 FYNNEI. Trimming removed 3 bases from V and 2 bases from J, with 8 bases in between. This CDR3 has 13 amino acids.

V and J are TRBV3-1 and TRBJ2-5, with 8 bases fitting TRBD2. The V and J ends lost 6 bases and 2 bases, in that order; junction bases with no gene match: 5. The CDR3 is made up of 14 amino acids. Per the germline V gene, CDR1 is LGHDT and CDR2 is YNNKEL (reference sequence). CDR3 residues: CASRVRGGQETQYF. Here the CDR3 DNA reads TGTGCCAGCAGAGTCCGGGGGGGTCAAGAGACCCAGTACTTC.

DNA for the CDR3: TGTGCCAGCAGTTTTGGAGGAGTGGGCGAGCAGTACTTC. Protein product: CASSFGGVGEQYF. The V and J genes are TRBV12-3 or TRBV12-4 and TRBJ2-7, with D perhaps matching TRBD2 (5 bases). V lost 3 bases to trimming and J lost 6 bases, with 12 bases between them. This CDR3 has 13 amino acids.

The chain couples TRBV28 to TRBJ2-7, with D hard to call. This CDR3 contains 14 residues. Trimming removed 2 bases from V and 4 bases from J, with 12 bases in between. Germline CDR1 MDHEN, CDR2 SYDVKM. The CDR3 protein is CASSLQQTPYEQYF. CDR3 coding DNA: TGTGCCAGCAGTTTACAACAGACGCCTTACGAGCAGTACTTC.

The J gene is TRBJ1-4, the V gene TRBV4-2; D gene uncertain. The CDR3 contains 14 residues. V was cut by 1 base and J by 8 bases, with 11 bases left in between. In germline, CDR1 is LGHNA, CDR2 YNFKEQ. The DNA for the CDR3 is TGTGCCAGCAGCCAAGGGACCGCCCCCGAAAAACTGTTTTTT. This encodes CASSQGTAPEKLFF.